The 25 T cell receptor beta chains below were found in one sample sequenced in a study of blood T cell repertoires in COVID-19. Generated by immunoSEQ multiplex PCR, the TCRdb table keeps only in-frame clones and is missing some. The sample has some 150,000 clones; roughly 87% are singletons. Sample: peripheral blood. The source of these receptors is an older woman with active or convalescent COVID-19.

The chain links TRBV6-2 or TRBV6-3 to TRBJ2-3; D uncertain. Germline CDR1 reads MNHEY; CDR2 reads SVGEGT. The CDR3 sequence is 13 residues long. V shed 2 bases and J shed 2 bases, with 5 bases lying between them. The CDR3 nucleotides are TGTGCCAGCAGTTACCCCAACACAGATACGCAGTATTTT. Translating gives CASSYPNTDTQYF.

The gene calls are TRBV3-1 (or the pseudogene TRBV3-2) and TRBJ1-1, with TRBD1 matching over 7 bases. The CDR3 covers 13 residues. Germline V gives CDR1 LGHDT, CDR2 YNNKEL (reference sequence). V dropped 4 bases and J dropped 5; count of bases not matched to a gene: 4. Here the CDR3 DNA reads TGTGCCAGCAGCCCACGACAGGGAACTGAAGCTTTCTTT. Its translation is CASSPRQGTEAFF.

This chain links TRBV6-5 with TRBJ2-7, with D unclear. V lost 0 bases, J lost 6 bases, and 9 bases lay in between. The length of the CDR3 is 13 residues. Germline loops: CDR1 MNHEY, CDR2 SVGAGI. CDR3 sequence reads: CASSYSGSREQYF. In DNA form, the CDR3 reads TGTGCCAGCAGTTACTCGGGCAGTCGCGAGCAGTACTTC.

The V gene is TRBV2, the J gene TRBJ1-3; 9 bases fit TRBD1. Germline V gives CDR1 SNHLY, CDR2 FYNNEI. The junction had 3 bases not matched to a gene; V was cut back by 4 bases and J by 2 bases. The CDR3 loop spans 15 amino acids. The CDR3 coding sequence is TGTGCCAGCAGTGCGGGGACAGGGCCTGGAAACACCATATATTTT. Protein sequence: CASSAGTGPGNTIYF.

The chain has TRBV7-2 and TRBJ2-2; D uncertain. The germline V gene has CDR1 SGHTA and CDR2 FQGNSA. CDR3 length: 15 amino acids. The ends were cut back, 0 bases at V and 2 bases at J, with 7 bases in the middle. The chain's CDR3 is CASSLAGLNTGELFF. In nucleotides, the CDR3 is TGTGCCAGCAGCTTAGCGGGCCTAAACACCGGGGAGCTGTTTTTT.

Only one count was recorded for this clone. The chain carries TRBV9 and TRBJ1-2, with a tentative D call TRBD1 (5 bases). The CDR3 length is 14 residues. Germline CDR1 is SGDLS and CDR2 is YYNGEE. Trimming took 3 bases from V and 5 from J, leaving 14 bases between them. In DNA form, the CDR3 reads TGTGCCAGCAGCGCGGGGGAGCAGGCTTATGGCTACACCTTC. Its translation is CASSAGEQAYGYTF.

CDR3 in DNA: TGTGCCAGCAGCCCCTCGTCCAGGGGGTACAATGAGCAGTTCTTC. Residues: CASSPSSRGYNEQFF. The V call is TRBV7-9, the J call TRBJ2-1; 7 bases line up with TRBD1. J gave up 4 bases and V 5 bases, and 8 bases lay outside the gene matches. In germline, CDR1 is SEHNR, CDR2 FQNEAQ (reference sequence). This CDR3 is 15 amino acids long.

The gene calls are TRBV19 and TRBJ2-5, with TRBD1 matching over 9 bases. The CDR3 is 14 residues long. The V segment lost 3 bases and the J segment 9 bases; nucleotides outside the gene matches: 8. Germline assignment: CDR1 LNHDA and CDR2 SQIVND (reference sequence). The DNA of the CDR3 is TGTGCCAGTAGTATGGGACAGGGTAGGGAGTCCCAGTACTTC. It translates to CASSMGQGRESQYF.

The chain uses TRBV5-6 and TRBJ1-5, with TRBD1 matching over 8 bases. The germline V gene has CDR1 SGHDT and CDR2 YYEEEE. The CDR3 sequence is 15 residues long. Trimming at V came to 4 bases and at J to 9 bases, leaving 12 bases not matched to a gene. CDR3 sequence: CASSPSGGSDGPQHF. The CDR3 DNA reads as TGTGCCAGCAGCCCCTCAGGGGGCTCCGACGGGCCCCAGCATTTT.

The chain has TRBV5-4 and TRBJ2-5, with D possibly being TRBD2 (5 bases). This CDR3 comprises 13 residues. Germline CDR1 SGHNT, CDR2 YYREEE (reference sequence). V was pared by 7 bases and J by 5 bases, with 15 bases between. The CDR3 region is CASRRAGEETQYF. In DNA form, the CDR3 reads TGTGCCAGCCGCCGGGCTGGGGAGGAGACCCAGTACTTC.

This clone was seen just once. The rearrangement joins TRBV7-9 to TRBJ1-3; 8 nucleotides match TRBD1. This CDR3 comprises 15 residues. The germline V gene encodes CDR1 SEHNR and CDR2 FQNEAQ (reference sequence). Trimming took 5 bases from V and 5 from J; bases not matched to a gene: 8. The DNA of the CDR3 is TGTGCCAGCAGCATCGGACAGGGAGACAGAAACACCATATATTTT. Encoded protein: CASSIGQGDRNTIYF.

J is TRBJ1-4 and V is TRBV15; D unresolved. Trimming stripped 3 bases from V and 6 bases from J, with 14 bases between. From germline, CDR1 is LNHNV and CDR2 YYDKDF (reference sequence). This CDR3 is built from 15 residues. The CDR3 loop is CATSRRRPPDEKLFF. The CDR3 nucleotides are TGTGCCACCAGCAGGAGGAGGCCCCCAGATGAAAAACTGTTTTTT.

This chain connects TRBV5-8 to TRBJ2-3, with 10 nucleotides matching TRBD2. Losses at the gene ends were 4 bases for V and 2 bases for J; bases not matched to a gene: 7. The CDR3 has 16 residues. Per germline, CDR1 SGHTS and CDR2 YDEGEE. The CDR3: CASSPRGLAATDTQYF. The DNA for the CDR3 is TGTGCCAGCAGCCCCAGAGGACTAGCGGCCACAGATACGCAGTATTTT.

This clone appeared a single time. The genes are TRBV5-4 and TRBJ1-2; D is uncertain. Trimming took 4 bases from V and 7 from J, leaving 20 bases between them. CDR1 is SGHNT, CDR2 YYREEE, per germline (reference sequence). The CDR3 contains 15 residues. The DNA of the CDR3 is TGTGCCAGCAGCGTAATGGACGGGATGGAGGGTGGCTACACCTTC. Translation gives CASSVMDGMEGGYTF.

The rearrangement links TRBV7-2 to TRBJ2-2, with a tentative D call TRBD2 (7 bases). Trimming pared 5 bases from V and 2 bases from J, leaving 24 bases between. This CDR3 comprises 19 residues. Germline CDR1 and CDR2: SGHTA and FQGNSA. The CDR3 is CASSPGRRGPPANTGELFF. CDR3 nucleotide sequence: TGTGCCAGCAGCCCGGGGAGGCGGGGGCCCCCCGCCAACACCGGGGAGCTGTTTTTT.

V gene TRBV7-3 combines with J gene TRBJ2-2; D may be TRBD1 (5 bases). This CDR3 comprises 16 residues. The germline gives CDR1 SGHTA, CDR2 FQGTGA. Trimming took off 5 bases at V and 0 bases at J, with 13 bases between the two ends. CDR3 bases: TGTGCCAGCAGCCAAAGGGGTCTAGCGAACACCGGGGAGCTGTTTTTT. It translates to CASSQRGLANTGELFF.

The rearrangement links TRBV19 to TRBJ1-1; TRBD1 is a possible D gene (6 bases). CDR3 length: 13 amino acids. In germline, CDR1 is LNHDA, CDR2 SQIVND (reference sequence). Trimming took off 6 bases at V and 5 bases at J, with 13 bases between the two ends. In DNA form, the CDR3 reads TGTGCCAGTAGAACATTTCAGGGGACTGAAGCTTTCTTT. Amino acid sequence: CASRTFQGTEAFF.

The chain is built from TRBV19 and TRBJ1-5; the D gene is possibly TRBD1 (6 bases). Trimming removed 5 bases from V and 11 bases from J, with 22 bases in between. The CDR3 is made up of 15 amino acids. The V gene's germline CDR1 is LNHDA and CDR2 SQIVND (reference sequence). The DNA of the CDR3 is TGTGCCAGTAGTCCACGGACAGCTTCCAACCAGGCCCAGCATTTT. Translated: CASSPRTASNQAQHF.

This chain uses TRBV2 with TRBJ2-3; 7 positions match TRBD1. Looked up from germline, CDR1 is SNHLY and CDR2 is FYNNEI. The CDR3 has 15 residues. V was pared by 5 bases and J by 2 bases, with 7 bases of the junction left unmatched. The CDR3 DNA reads TGTGCCAGCAGTCTACAGGGGACGTCCACAGATACGCAGTATTTT. Translated: CASSLQGTSTDTQYF.

This clone was recorded a few times. The rearrangement links TRBV5-5 to TRBJ1-1, with D hard to call. The germline CDR1 and CDR2 sequences are SGHKS and YYEKEE (reference sequence). Between the trimmed V and J ends, which lost 6 bases and 1 base, there was a span of 10 bases. The CDR3 covers 13 residues. CDR3 nucleotides: TGTGCCAGCACCCATCCCGGGAACACTGAAGCTTTCTTT. Protein: CASTHPGNTEAFF. Combining the CDR3 with reference TRBV5-5 and TRBJ1-1 gives the whole variable domain DAGVTQSPTHLIKTRGQQVTLRCSPISGHKSVSWYQQVLGQGPQFIFQYYEKEERGRGNFPDRFSARQFPNYSSELNVNALLLGDSALYLCASTHPGNTEAFFGQGTRLTVV.

This clone appeared many times. The chain employs TRBV3-1 (or the pseudogene TRBV3-2) and TRBJ1-2; D remains unclear. V was shortened by 1 base and J by 5 bases, with 5 bases between the two germline ends. Germline V lookup: CDR1 LGHDT, CDR2 YNNKEL (reference sequence). This CDR3 contains 12 residues. The CDR3 loop reads CASSQGEYGYTF. CDR3 DNA: TGTGCCAGCAGCCAAGGCGAATATGGCTACACCTTC.

Only a few counts were recorded for this clone. The chain uses TRBV6-1 and TRBJ2-7; tentatively, D is TRBD1 (5 bases). CDR1 is MNHNS, CDR2 SASEGT, per germline. V was trimmed by 3 bases and J by 5 bases, leaving 14 bases between them. CDR3 length: 14 residues. This chain's CDR3 is CASSDRAGMDEQYF. As DNA, the CDR3 is TGTGCCAGCAGTGATCGGGCAGGGATGGACGAGCAGTACTTC.

The chain combines TRBV7-2 with TRBJ2-2, with D tentatively TRBD2 (5 bases). V was trimmed by 5 bases and J by 7 bases, leaving 20 bases between them. The CDR3 contains 16 residues. Looked up from germline, CDR1 is SGHTA and CDR2 is FQGNSA. The CDR3 sequence is CASSPRSFGVVGELFF. CDR3 sequence (DNA): TGTGCCAGCAGCCCCCGGTCTTTCGGGGTGGTCGGGGAGCTGTTTTTT.

The chain has TRBV2 and TRBJ1-5; 8 bases line up with TRBD1. Trimming removed 6 bases from V and 0 bases from J; junction bases left unmatched: 7. Germline V lookup: CDR1 SNHLY, CDR2 FYNNEI. This CDR3 region has 16 residues. Written as DNA, the CDR3 is TGTGCCAGCAGGGACAGGGAGCGAGGTAGCAATCAGCCCCAGCATTTT. Protein sequence: CASRDRERGSNQPQHF.

The chain carries TRBV11-3 and TRBJ2-7, with D perhaps TRBD2 (6 bases). Trimming stripped 4 bases from V and 2 bases from J, with 15 bases between. Germline-derived CDR1 and CDR2 are SGHNT and YENEEA. This CDR3 contains 15 residues. The CDR3 coding sequence is TGTGCCAGCAGCTCAAGCGGGCCAGGCCCCTACGAGCAGTACTTC. This encodes CASSSSGPGPYEQYF. The entire variable domain, with the rest obtained from reference TRBV11-3 and TRBJ2-7, is as follows: EAGVVQSPRYKIIEKKQPVAFWCNPISGHNTLYWYLQNLGQGPELLIRYENEEAVDDSQLPKDRFSAERLKGVDSTLKIQPAELGDSAVYLCASSSSGPGPYEQYFGPGTRLTVT.